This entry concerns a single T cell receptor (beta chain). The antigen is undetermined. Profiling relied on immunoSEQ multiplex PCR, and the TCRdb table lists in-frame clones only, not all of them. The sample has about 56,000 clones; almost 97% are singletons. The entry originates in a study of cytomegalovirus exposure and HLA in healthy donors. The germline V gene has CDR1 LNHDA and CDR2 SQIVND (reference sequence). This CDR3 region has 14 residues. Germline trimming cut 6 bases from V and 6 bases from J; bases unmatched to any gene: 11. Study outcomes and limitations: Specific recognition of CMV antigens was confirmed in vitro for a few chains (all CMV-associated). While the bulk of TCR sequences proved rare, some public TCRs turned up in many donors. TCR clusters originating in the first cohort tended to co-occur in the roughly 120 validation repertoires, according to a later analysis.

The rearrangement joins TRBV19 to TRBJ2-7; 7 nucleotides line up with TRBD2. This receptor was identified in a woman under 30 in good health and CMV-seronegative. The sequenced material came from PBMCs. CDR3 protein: CASSILAEGGEQYF. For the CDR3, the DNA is TGTGCCAGTAGCATCCTAGCGGAGGGCGGCGAGCAGTACTTC. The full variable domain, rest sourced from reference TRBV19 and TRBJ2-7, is DGGITQSPKYLFRKEGQNVTLSCEQNLNHDAMYWYRQDPGQGLRLIYYSQIVNDFQKGDIAEGYSVSREKKESFPLTVTSAQKNPTAFYLCASSILAEGGEQYFGPGTRLTVT.